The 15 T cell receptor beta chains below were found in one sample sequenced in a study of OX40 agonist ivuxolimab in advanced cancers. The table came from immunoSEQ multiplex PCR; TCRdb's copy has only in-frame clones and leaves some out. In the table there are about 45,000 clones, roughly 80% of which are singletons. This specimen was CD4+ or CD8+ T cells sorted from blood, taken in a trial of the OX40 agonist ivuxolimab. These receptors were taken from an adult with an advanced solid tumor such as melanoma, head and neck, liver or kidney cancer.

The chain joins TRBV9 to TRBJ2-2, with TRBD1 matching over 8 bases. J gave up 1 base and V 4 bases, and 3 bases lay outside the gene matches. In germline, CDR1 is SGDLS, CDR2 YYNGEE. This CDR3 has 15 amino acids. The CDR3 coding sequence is TGTGCCAGCAGCTCCGGGACAGGGAACACCGGGGAGCTGTTTTTT. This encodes CASSSGTGNTGELFF.

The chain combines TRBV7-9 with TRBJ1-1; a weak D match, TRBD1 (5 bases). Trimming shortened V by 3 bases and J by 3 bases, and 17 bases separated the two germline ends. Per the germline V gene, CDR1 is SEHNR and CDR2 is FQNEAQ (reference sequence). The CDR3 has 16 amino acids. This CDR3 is CASSFKRPGPYTEAFF. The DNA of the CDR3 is TGTGCCAGCAGCTTTAAGCGGCCGGGACCGTACACTGAAGCTTTCTTT.

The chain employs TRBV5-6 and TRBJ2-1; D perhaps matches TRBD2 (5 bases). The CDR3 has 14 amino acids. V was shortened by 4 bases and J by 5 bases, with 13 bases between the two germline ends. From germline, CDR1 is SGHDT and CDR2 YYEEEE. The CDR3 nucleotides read TGTGCCAGCAGCCCAGGAGCCGGGGACAATGAGCAGTTCTTC. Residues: CASSPGAGDNEQFF.

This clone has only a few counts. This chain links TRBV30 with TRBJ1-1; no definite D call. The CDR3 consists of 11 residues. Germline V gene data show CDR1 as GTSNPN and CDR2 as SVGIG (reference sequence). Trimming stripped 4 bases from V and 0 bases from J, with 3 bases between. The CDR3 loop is CAWIMNTEAFF. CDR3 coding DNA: TGTGCCTGGATTATGAACACTGAAGCTTTCTTT.

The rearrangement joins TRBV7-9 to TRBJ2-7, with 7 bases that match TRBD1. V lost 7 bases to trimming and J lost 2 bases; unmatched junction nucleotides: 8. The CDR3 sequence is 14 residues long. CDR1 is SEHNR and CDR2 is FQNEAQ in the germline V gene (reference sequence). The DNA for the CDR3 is TGTGCCAGCACCCCAAAGGGGGCGCCCTACGAGCAGTACTTC. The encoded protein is CASTPKGAPYEQYF. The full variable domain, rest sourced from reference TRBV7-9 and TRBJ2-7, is DTGVSQNPRHKITKRGQNVTFRCDPISEHNRLYWYRQTLGQGPEFLTYFQNEAQLEKSRLLSDRFSAERPKGSFSTLEIQRTEQGDSAMYLCASTPKGAPYEQYFGPGTRLTVT.

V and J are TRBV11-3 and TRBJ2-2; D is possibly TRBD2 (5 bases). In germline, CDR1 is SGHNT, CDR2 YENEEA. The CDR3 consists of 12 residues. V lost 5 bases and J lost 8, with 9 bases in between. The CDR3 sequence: CASSGRRGELFF. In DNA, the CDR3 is TGTGCCAGCAGCGGACGGAGGGGGGAGCTGTTTTTT.

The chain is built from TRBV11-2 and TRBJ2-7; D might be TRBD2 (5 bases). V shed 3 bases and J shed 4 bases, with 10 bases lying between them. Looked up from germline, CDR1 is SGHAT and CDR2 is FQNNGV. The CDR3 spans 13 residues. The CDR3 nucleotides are TGTGCCAGCAGCTTTACTCCGGGGTACGAGCAGTACTTC. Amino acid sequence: CASSFTPGYEQYF. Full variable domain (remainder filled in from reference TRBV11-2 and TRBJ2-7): EAGVAQSPRYKIIEKRQSVAFWCNPISGHATLYWYQQILGQGPKLLIQFQNNGVVDDSQLPKDRFSAERLKGVDSTLKIQPAKLEDSAVYLCASSFTPGYEQYFGPGTRLTVT.

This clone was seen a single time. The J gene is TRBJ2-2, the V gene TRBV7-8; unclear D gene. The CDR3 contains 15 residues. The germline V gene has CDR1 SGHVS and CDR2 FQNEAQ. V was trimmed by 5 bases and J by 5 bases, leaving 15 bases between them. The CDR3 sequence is CASSQVGHGTGELFF. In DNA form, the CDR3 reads TGTGCCAGCAGCCAGGTGGGCCACGGGACCGGGGAGCTGTTTTTT.

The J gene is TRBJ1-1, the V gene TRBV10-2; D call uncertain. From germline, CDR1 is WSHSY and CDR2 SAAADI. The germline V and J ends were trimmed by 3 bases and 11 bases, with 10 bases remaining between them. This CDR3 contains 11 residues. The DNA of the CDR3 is TGCGCCAGCAGTGATTCCGGGTGGGCTTTCTTT. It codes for CASSDSGWAFF.

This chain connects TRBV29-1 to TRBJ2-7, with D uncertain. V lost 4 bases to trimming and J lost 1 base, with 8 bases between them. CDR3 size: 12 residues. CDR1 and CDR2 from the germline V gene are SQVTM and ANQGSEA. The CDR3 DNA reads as TGCAGCGTTGCTCAAAGGTCCTACGAGCAGTACTTC. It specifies CSVAQRSYEQYF.

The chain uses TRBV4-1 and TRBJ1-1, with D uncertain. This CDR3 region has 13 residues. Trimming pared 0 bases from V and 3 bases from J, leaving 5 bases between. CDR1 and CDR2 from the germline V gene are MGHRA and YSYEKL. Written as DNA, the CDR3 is TGCGCCAGCAGCCAAGACGGGGACACTGAAGCTTTCTTT. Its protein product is CASSQDGDTEAFF.

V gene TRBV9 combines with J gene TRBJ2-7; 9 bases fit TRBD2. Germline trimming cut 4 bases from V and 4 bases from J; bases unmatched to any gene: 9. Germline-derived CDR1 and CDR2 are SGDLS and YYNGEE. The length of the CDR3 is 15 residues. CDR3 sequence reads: CASSPGGSGSYEQYF. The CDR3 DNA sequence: TGTGCCAGCAGCCCGGGGGGTAGCGGGAGTTACGAGCAGTACTTC.

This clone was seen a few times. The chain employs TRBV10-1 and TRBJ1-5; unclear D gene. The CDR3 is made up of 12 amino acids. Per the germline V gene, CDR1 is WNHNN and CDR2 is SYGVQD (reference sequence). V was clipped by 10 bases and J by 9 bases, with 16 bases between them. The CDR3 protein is CATNVGEGPQHF. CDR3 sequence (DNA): TGCGCCACCAACGTGGGTGAGGGGCCCCAGCATTTT.

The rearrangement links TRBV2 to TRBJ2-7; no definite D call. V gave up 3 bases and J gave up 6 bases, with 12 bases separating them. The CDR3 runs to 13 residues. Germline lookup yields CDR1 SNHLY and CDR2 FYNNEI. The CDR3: CASSDPELPEQYF. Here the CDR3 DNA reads TGTGCCAGCAGTGATCCCGAGTTACCCGAGCAGTACTTC.

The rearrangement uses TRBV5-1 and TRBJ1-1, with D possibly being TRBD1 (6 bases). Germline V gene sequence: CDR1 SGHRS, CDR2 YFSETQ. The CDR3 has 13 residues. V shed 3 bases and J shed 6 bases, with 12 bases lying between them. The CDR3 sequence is CASSYLGGSEAFF. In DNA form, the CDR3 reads TGCGCCAGCAGCTACCTCGGGGGCTCTGAAGCTTTCTTT.